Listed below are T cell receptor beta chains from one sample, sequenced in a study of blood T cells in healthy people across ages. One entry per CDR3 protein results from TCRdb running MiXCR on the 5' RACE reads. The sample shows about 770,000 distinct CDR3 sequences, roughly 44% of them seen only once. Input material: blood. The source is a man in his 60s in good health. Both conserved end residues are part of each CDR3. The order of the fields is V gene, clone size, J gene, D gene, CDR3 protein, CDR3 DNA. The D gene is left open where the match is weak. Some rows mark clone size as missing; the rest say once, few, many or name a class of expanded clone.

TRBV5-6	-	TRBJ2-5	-	CASYKTVAGLETQYF	TGTGCCAGCTACAAAACTGTCGCGGGTCTCGAGACCCAGTACTTC
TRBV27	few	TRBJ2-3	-	CASSISLPRMSTDTQYF	TGTGCCAGCAGTATTTCGCTACCTAGAATGTCGACAGATACGCAGTATTTT
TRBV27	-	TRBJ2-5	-	CASSSRMYQETQYF	TGTGCCAGCAGTTCGCGAATGTACCAAGAGACCCAGTACTTC
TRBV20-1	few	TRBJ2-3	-	CSARFGGDTQYF	TGCAGTGCTAGATTCGGTGGAGATACGCAGTATTTT
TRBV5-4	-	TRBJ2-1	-	CAGSFGMAQGEQFF	TGTGCCGGCAGCTTTGGCATGGCCCAGGGTGAGCAGTTCTTC
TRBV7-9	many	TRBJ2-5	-	CASSPGLNKETQYF	TGTGCCAGCAGCCCCGGACTCAACAAAGAGACCCAGTACTTC
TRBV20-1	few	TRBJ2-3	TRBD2	CSARGGLAGPTDTQYF	TGCAGTGCTAGAGGTGGACTAGCGGGGCCCACAGATACGCAGTATTTT
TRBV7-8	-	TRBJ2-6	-	CASSHASQHGTGANVLTF	TGTGCCAGCAGCCATGCGAGCCAACACGGGACTGGGGCCAACGTCCTGACTTTC
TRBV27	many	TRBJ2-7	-	CASYTSRGREQYF	TGTGCCAGTTATACCAGCAGGGGGAGGGAGCAGTACTTC
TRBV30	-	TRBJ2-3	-	CAWTPYRAGRATQYF	TGTGCCTGGACCCCGTACAGGGCGGGTCGGGCTACGCAGTATTTT
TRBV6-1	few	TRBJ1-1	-	CASRPAGIMNTEAFF	TGTGCCAGCAGACCCGCGGGAATCATGAACACTGAAGCTTTCTTT
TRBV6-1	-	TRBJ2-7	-	CAGSEIGSSYEQYF	TGTGCCGGCAGTGAAATCGGCTCTTCCTACGAGCAGTACTTC
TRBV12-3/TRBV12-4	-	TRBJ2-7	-	CASSLAAGASEQYF	TGTGCCAGCAGTTTAGCTGCGGGGGCGAGCGAGCAGTACTTC
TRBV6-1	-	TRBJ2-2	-	CASSESEENTGELFF	TGTGCCAGCAGTGAGAGTGAAGAAAACACCGGGGAGCTGTTTTTT
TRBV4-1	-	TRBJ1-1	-	CASSHQGRGRTEAFF	TGCGCCAGCAGCCACCAGGGGAGGGGTAGGACTGAAGCTTTCTTT
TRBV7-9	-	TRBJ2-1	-	CASSLASRADEQFF	TGTGCCAGCAGCTTAGCGAGCAGGGCTGATGAGCAGTTCTTC
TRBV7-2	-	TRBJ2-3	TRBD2	CASRAGGDTQYF	TGTGCCAGCAGGGCGGGAGGAGATACGCAGTATTTT
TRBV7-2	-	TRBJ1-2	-	CASSLTPEVYGYTF	TGTGCCAGCAGCCTAACACCCGAGGTTTATGGCTACACCTTC
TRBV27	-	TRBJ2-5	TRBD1	CASSLATGGFETQYF	TGTGCCAGCAGTTTGGCGACAGGGGGATTTGAGACCCAGTACTTC
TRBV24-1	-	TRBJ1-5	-	CATRGGLGQPQHF	TGTGCCACCAGGGGGGGGCTTGGTCAGCCCCAGCATTTT
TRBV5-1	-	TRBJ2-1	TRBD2	CASSLPEPAGGQFF	TGCGCCAGCAGCTTGCCAGAGCCTGCGGGGGGCCAGTTCTTC
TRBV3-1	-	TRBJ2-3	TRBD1	CASSQGQGRDTQYF	TGTGCCAGCAGCCAAGGACAGGGCAGGGATACGCAGTATTTT
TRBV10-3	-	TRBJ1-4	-	CAISGGGTNEELFF	TGTGCCATCAGTGGAGGGGGTACTAATGAAGAACTGTTTTTT
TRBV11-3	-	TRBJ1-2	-	CASSPSPTGRYGYTF	TGTGCCAGCAGCCCCTCCCCGACAGGACGATATGGCTACACCTTC
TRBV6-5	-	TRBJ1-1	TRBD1	CASSKPGQMLDTEAFF	TGTGCCAGCAGCAAACCGGGACAGATGTTGGACACTGAAGCTTTCTTT
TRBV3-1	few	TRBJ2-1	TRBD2	CASSRTSGIYNEQFF	TGTGCCAGCAGCCGGACTAGCGGGATTTACAATGAGCAGTTCTTC
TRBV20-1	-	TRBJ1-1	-	CSARVSGGNTEAFF	TGCAGTGCTAGAGTGTCCGGCGGTAACACTGAAGCTTTCTTT
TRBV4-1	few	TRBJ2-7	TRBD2	CASSQDGSGGAYEQYF	TGCGCCAGCAGCCAAGACGGGAGCGGGGGGGCGTACGAGCAGTACTTC
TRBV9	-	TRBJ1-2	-	CASSAVGENYGYTF	TGTGCCAGCAGCGCCGTGGGGGAGAACTATGGCTACACCTTC
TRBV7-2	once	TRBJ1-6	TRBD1	CASSLVLGGNLRSPLHF	TGTGCCAGCAGCTTAGTCTTAGGGGGCAACCTAAGGTCACCCCTCCACTTT
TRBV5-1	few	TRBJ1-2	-	CASSFSFESNYGYTF	TGCGCCAGCAGCTTCTCGTTCGAATCTAACTATGGCTACACCTTC
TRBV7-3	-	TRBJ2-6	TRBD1	CASSLMTGGLPSSGANVLTF	TGTGCCAGCAGCTTAATGACAGGGGGCCTTCCGAGCTCTGGGGCCAACGTCCTGACTTTC
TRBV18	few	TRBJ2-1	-	CASSPGSWGEHNEQFF	TGTGCCAGCTCACCCGGATCTTGGGGCGAACACAATGAGCAGTTCTTC
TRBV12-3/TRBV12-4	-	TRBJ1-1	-	CASSNYRVSEAFF	TGTGCCAGCAGCAACTACAGAGTCAGTGAAGCTTTCTTT
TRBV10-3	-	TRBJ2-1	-	CAISDSGGGSYNEQFF	TGTGCCATCAGTGATTCAGGGGGGGGCTCCTACAATGAGCAGTTCTTC
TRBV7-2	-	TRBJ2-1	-	CASSPWGDILSYEQFF	TGTGCCAGCAGCCCCTGGGGGGATATCCTCTCCTACGAGCAGTTCTTC
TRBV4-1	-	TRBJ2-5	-	CASSQEGLLQETQYF	TGCGCCAGCAGCCAGGAGGGACTCCTACAAGAGACCCAGTACTTC
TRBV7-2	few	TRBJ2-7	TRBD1	CASSLQSGTESYEQYF	TGTGCCAGCAGCTTACAATCCGGGACAGAATCCTACGAGCAGTACTTC
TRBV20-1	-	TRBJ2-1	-	CSARDARGGNYNEQFF	TGCAGTGCAAGGGACGCCCGAGGGGGGAACTACAATGAGCAGTTCTTC
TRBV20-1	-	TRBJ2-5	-	CSAKGTQETQYF	TGCAGTGCTAAAGGGACTCAAGAGACCCAGTACTTC
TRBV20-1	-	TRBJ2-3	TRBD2	CSARGSGGSTDTQYF	TGCAGTGCTAGGGGGAGCGGGGGGTCCACAGATACGCAGTATTTT
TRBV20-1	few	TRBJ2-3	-	CSARESNPTDTQYF	TGCAGTGCTAGAGAAAGTAACCCTACAGATACGCAGTATTTT
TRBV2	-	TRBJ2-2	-	CASRGGQAAGELFF	TGTGCCAGCAGAGGAGGGCAGGCAGCCGGGGAGCTGTTTTTT
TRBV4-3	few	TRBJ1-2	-	CASSQDIKSNYGYTF	TGCGCCAGCAGCCAAGATATAAAGAGTAACTATGGCTACACCTTC
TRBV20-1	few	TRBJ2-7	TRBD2	CSAKGSGGAYEQYF	TGCAGTGCTAAGGGGAGCGGGGGGGCCTACGAGCAGTACTTC
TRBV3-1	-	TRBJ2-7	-	CASSQVGRGHYEQYF	TGTGCCAGCAGCCAAGTGGGGCGGGGACACTACGAGCAGTACTTC
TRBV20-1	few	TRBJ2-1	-	CSARTSLAGIGNEQFF	TGCAGTGCTAGAACCTCCCTTGCGGGTATTGGGAATGAGCAGTTCTTC
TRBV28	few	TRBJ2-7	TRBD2	CASSPSLAGLREQYF	TGTGCCAGCAGTCCCTCACTAGCGGGGCTACGGGAGCAGTACTTC
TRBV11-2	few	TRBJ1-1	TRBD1	CASSRIQGLVGTEAFF	TGTGCCAGCAGCCGAATACAGGGGCTCGTAGGCACTGAAGCTTTCTTT
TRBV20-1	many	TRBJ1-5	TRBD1	CSARNYADRVFRPQHF	TGCAGTGCCCGAAATTATGCGGACAGGGTTTTTCGGCCCCAGCATTTT
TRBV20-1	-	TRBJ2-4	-	CSARSGANAKNIQYF	TGCAGTGCCAGATCTGGGGCAAACGCCAAAAACATTCAGTACTTC
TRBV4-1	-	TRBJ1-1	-	CASSQVLRAEYTEAFF	TGCGCCAGCAGCCAAGTTCTGCGGGCAGAGTACACTGAAGCTTTCTTT
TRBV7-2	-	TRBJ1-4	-	CASSRHDATNEKLFF	TGTGCCAGCAGCAGACACGATGCAACTAATGAAAAACTGTTTTTT
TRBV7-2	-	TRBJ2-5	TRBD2	CASGFGAGNQETQYF	TGTGCCAGCGGCTTCGGAGCGGGGAACCAAGAGACCCAGTACTTC
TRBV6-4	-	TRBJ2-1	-	CASSDSGKGRSTAEQFF	TGTGCCAGCAGTGACTCTGGTAAGGGTCGTTCGACCGCTGAGCAGTTCTTC
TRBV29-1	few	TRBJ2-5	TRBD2	CSVGTSGVQTQYF	TGCAGCGTGGGGACTAGCGGGGTACAGACCCAGTACTTC
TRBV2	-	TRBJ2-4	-	CASRGEQREQYF	TGTGCCAGCAGGGGAGAACAGAGGGAGCAGTACTTC
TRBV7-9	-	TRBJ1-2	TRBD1	CASSLQGGGNYGYTF	TGTGCCAGCAGCTTACAAGGGGGCGGCAACTATGGCTACACCTTC
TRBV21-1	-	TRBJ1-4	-	CASSKGTERRFNEKLFF	TGTGCCAGCAGCAAAGGAACAGAACGACGATTTAATGAAAAACTGTTTTTT